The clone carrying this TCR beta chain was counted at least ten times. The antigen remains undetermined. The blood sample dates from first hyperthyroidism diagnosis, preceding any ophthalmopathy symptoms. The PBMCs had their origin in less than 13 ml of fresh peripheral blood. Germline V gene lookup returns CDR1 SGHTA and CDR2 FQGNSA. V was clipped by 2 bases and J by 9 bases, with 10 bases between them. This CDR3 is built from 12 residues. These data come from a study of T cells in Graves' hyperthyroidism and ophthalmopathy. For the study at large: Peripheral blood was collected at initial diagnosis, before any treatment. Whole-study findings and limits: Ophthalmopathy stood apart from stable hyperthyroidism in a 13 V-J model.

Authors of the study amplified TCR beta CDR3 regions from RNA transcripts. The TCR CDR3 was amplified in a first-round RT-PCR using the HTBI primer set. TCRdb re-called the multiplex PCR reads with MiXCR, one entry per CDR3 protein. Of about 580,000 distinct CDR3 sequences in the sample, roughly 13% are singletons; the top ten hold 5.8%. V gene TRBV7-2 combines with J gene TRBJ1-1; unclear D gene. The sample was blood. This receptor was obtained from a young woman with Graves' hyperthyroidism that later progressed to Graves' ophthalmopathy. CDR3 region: CASSLRAGKAFF. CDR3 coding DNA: TGTGCCAGCAGCTTAAGGGCTGGTAAAGCTTTCTTT.